The present entry profiles one T cell receptor beta chain with its context. What it binds is not known. The junction departs from the called germline gene at one end, perhaps through a read error. The data stem from a study of cytomegalovirus exposure and HLA in healthy donors. Whole-study results and caveats: Many donors shared some public TCRs, even though most TCR sequences were rare.

The PCR contained 60 Vbeta and 13 Jbeta primers. Only in-frame clones appear in the TCRdb table, and some are missing; sequencing was by immunoSEQ multiplex PCR. The profile covers roughly 110,000 clones, with roughly four fifths appearing a single time and roughly 3.6% taken by the ten largest. Input material: PBMCs. This clonotype originated in a man aged 60 to 75 in good health and CMV-seronegative.

CDR3 DNA sequence: TGCGCCAGCAGCCTAGACAGCCAAGAGATCCAGTACTTC. Encoded protein: CASSLDSQEIQYF. V gene TRBV5-1 combines with J gene TRBJ2-5, with a tentative D call TRBD1 (5 bases). The CDR3 is made up of 13 amino acids. CDR1 SGHRS and CDR2 YFSETQ come from the germline V gene. The full variable domain, its missing parts supplied by reference TRBV5-1 and TRBJ2-5, is KAGVTQTPRYLIKTRGQQVTLSCSPISGHRSVSWYQQTPGQGLQFLFEYFSETQRNKGNFPGRFSGRQFSNSRSEMNVSTLELGDSALYLCASSLDSQEIQYFGPGTRLLVL.